This TCR beta chain was observed in a study of T cell repertoires in cytomegalovirus infection. On the study more broadly: Public signatures in TCR beta pointed to CMV infection and matching HLA type. Study outcomes and limitations: There were HLA-C-restricted CMV-specific TCR beta clonotypes dominating the ex vivo response. Cumulative public TCR beta family frequency identified CMV carriers with the relevant HLA.

TCRdb reanalysed the reads using MiXCR and keeps one entry per CDR3 protein. The table has approximately 390,000 distinct CDR3 sequences, about 34% seen once. V was cut by 6 bases and J by 0 bases, with 10 bases left in between. In germline, CDR1 is MDHEN, CDR2 SYDVKM. This CDR3 is built from 14 residues. On this clonotype itself: What it binds is not known.

This specimen was cultured PBMCs, taken from culture after CMV antigen stimulation. The V call is TRBV28, the J call TRBJ2-3; D is unresolved. The sequence came from a human donor in good health (CMV status not recorded). Some clones in this sample may be carry-over from other donors' samples. The CDR3 loop reads CASRAAPSTDTQYF. The CDR3 nucleotides are TGTGCCAGCAGGGCGGCACCCAGCACAGATACGCAGTATTTT.